This T cell receptor beta chain was documented in a study of blood T cell repertoires in COVID-19. On the study more broadly: Some COVID-19 samples were acute and others convalescent; all came from the United States, Italy and Spain. The analysed material was cDNA or gDNA that came from T cells, B-cell-depleted T cells, or PBMCs.

Original analysis: The assay estimated nucleated cells by amplifying reference gene primers. Profiled with immunoSEQ multiplex PCR; TCRdb holds only in-frame clones, not every one. V, J and clone size reflect that table, while D and trimming were determined from the DNA. The top ten hold approximately 10% of the sample, which has fewer than 300,000 clones, about four fifths seen once. CDR1 and CDR2 from the germline V gene are KGHSH and LQKENI. The CDR3 has 15 residues. V dropped 1 base and J dropped 4 bases, with 12 bases sitting between them. The TCR sequence derives from a woman aged 50 to 65 who had recovered from COVID-19. V gene TRBV18 combines with J gene TRBJ2-3; D may be TRBD1 (5 bases). The sequenced material came from peripheral blood. CDR3 bases: TGTGCCAGCTCACCACTATCGGAGACAGCAGATACGCAGTATTTT. Its protein product is CASSPLSETADTQYF.